Presented here are 30 T cell receptor beta chains from one specimen sequenced in a study of blood T cell repertoires in COVID-19. The protocol was immunoSEQ multiplex PCR, while the TCRdb copy is restricted to in-frame clones and leaves out a portion. The data contain some 330,000 clones, approximately 89% of them singletons. The sequencing input was PBMCs or T cells enriched from blood (not recorded which). All receptors derive from a man aged 25 to 40 who had recovered from COVID-19.

The J gene is TRBJ1-3, the V gene TRBV11-2; D might be TRBD1 (6 bases). This CDR3 has 16 residues. Germline V lookup: CDR1 SGHAT, CDR2 FQNNGV. V was shortened by 1 base and J by 2 bases, with 12 bases between the two germline ends. The DNA of the CDR3 is TGTGCCAGCAGCTTAGCCTCTACAGGGACTGGAAACACCATATATTTT. Translating it yields CASSLASTGTGNTIYF.

This clone was seen a single time. V gene TRBV5-1 combines with J gene TRBJ2-7; 8 bases line up with TRBD1. This CDR3 contains 17 residues. J lost 6 bases, V lost 1 base, and 15 bases had no gene match. Looked up from germline, CDR1 is SGHRS and CDR2 is YFSETQ. The CDR3: CASSLTSWTGLSGEQYF. As DNA, the CDR3 is TGCGCCAGCAGCTTGACTTCCTGGACAGGGTTGTCTGGCGAGCAGTACTTC.

The chain joins TRBV11-3 to TRBJ2-3, with 7 bases lining up with TRBD2. Per germline, CDR1 SGHNT and CDR2 YENEEA. Losses at the gene ends were 5 bases for V and 2 bases for J; bases not matched to a gene: 4. The CDR3 is 14 amino acids. The chain's CDR3 is CASSTGGSTDTQYF. The CDR3 bases are TGTGCCAGCAGCACCGGGGGGTCCACAGATACGCAGTATTTT.

This clone appeared a single time. The chain carries TRBV28 and TRBJ2-3; 7 bases agree with TRBD1. This CDR3 region has 12 residues. Losses at the gene ends were 7 bases for V and 3 bases for J; bases not matched to a gene: 1. CDR1 MDHEN and CDR2 SYDVKM come from the germline V gene. Here the CDR3 reads CASKGATDTQYF. In nucleotides, the CDR3 is TGTGCCAGCAAGGGGGCGACAGATACGCAGTATTTT.

The rearrangement uses TRBV18 and TRBJ2-5; a weak D match, TRBD2 (5 bases). Germline CDR1 KGHSH, CDR2 LQKENI. The CDR3 extends over 13 amino acids. Trimming took 4 bases from V and 5 from J, leaving 11 bases between them. The CDR3 DNA reads as TGTGCCAGCTCACAAGAGGGCCGGGAGACCCAGTACTTC. It translates to CASSQEGRETQYF.

V and J are TRBV2 and TRBJ1-4, with 7 bases fitting TRBD1. The ends lost 3 bases at V and 3 bases at J; junction bases unmatched: 4. The V gene's germline CDR1 is SNHLY and CDR2 FYNNEI. The CDR3 sequence is 15 residues long. CDR3 nucleotide sequence: TGTGCCAGCAGTGAGGGGGGACAGTCTAATGAAAAACTGTTTTTT. This translates into CASSEGGQSNEKLFF.

This clone has a single count. This chain uses TRBV5-1 with TRBJ2-5, with TRBD1 as a possible D gene (6 bases). The length of the CDR3 is 14 residues. Trimming stripped 1 base from V and 4 bases from J, with 11 bases between. The germline CDR1 and CDR2 sequences are SGHRS and YFSETQ. CDR3 residues: CASSLLQGGETQYF. CDR3 in DNA: TGCGCCAGCAGCTTGTTACAGGGCGGAGAGACCCAGTACTTC.

This rearrangement joins TRBV9 to TRBJ2-3; D is perhaps TRBD2 (6 bases). CDR1 and CDR2 (germline): SGDLS, YYNGEE. V was shortened by 2 bases and J by 3 bases, with 22 bases between the two germline ends. The CDR3 covers 18 residues. CDR3 region: CASSVLEGRREGTDTQYF. The CDR3 DNA sequence: TGTGCCAGCAGCGTCCTCGAGGGGAGGCGAGAGGGGACAGATACGCAGTATTTT.

This clone was counted a single time. This sequence joins TRBV18 and TRBJ1-5, with TRBD1 matching 7 bases. Germline assignment: CDR1 KGHSH and CDR2 LQKENI. The CDR3 spans 16 residues. Trimming at V came to 1 base and at J to 1 base, leaving 4 bases not matched to a gene. CDR3 DNA sequence: TGTGCCAGCTCACCACAGGGGGCCGGAAGCAATCAGCCCCAGCATTTT. Its protein is CASSPQGAGSNQPQHF.

J is TRBJ1-1 and V is TRBV28; no firm D call. V shed 0 bases and J shed 7 bases, with 12 bases lying between them. From germline, CDR1 is MDHEN and CDR2 SYDVKM. The length of the CDR3 is 14 residues. CDR3 in DNA: TGTGCCAGCAGTTTATGGGGATCCGGGAGTGAAGCTTTCTTT. It translates to CASSLWGSGSEAFF. Together with reference TRBV28 and TRBJ1-1, the CDR3 gives the full variable domain: DVKVTQSSRYLVKRTGEKVFLECVQDMDHENMFWYRQDPGLGLRLIYFSYDVKMKEKGDIPEGYSVSREKKERFSLILESASTNQTSMYLCASSLWGSGSEAFFGQGTRLTVV.

This chain links TRBV28 with TRBJ1-2; TRBD1 aligns across 9 bases. J was trimmed by 6 bases and V by 6 bases; bases with no gene match: 11. There are 15 residues in the CDR3. CDR1 MDHEN and CDR2 SYDVKM come from the germline V gene. This chain's CDR3 is CASSLAGQGADGYTF. As DNA, the CDR3 is TGTGCCAGCAGCCTGGCGGGACAGGGTGCCGATGGCTACACCTTC.

This chain joins TRBV9 and TRBJ2-7; D might be TRBD2 (5 bases). The CDR3 extends over 14 amino acids. The V and J ends lost 3 bases and 2 bases respectively, with 12 bases between them. Germline-derived CDR1 and CDR2 are SGDLS and YYNGEE. The chain's CDR3 is CASSDNGETYEQYF. The CDR3 DNA reads TGTGCCAGCAGCGACAACGGGGAAACCTACGAGCAGTACTTC.

The chain employs TRBV5-1 and TRBJ2-3; maybe TRBD1 (7 bases). V shed 7 bases and J shed 2 bases, with 17 bases lying between them. Germline values: CDR1 SGHRS, CDR2 YFSETQ. The CDR3 sequence is 15 residues long. CDR3 DNA sequence: TGCGCCAGCGGTAAGCTCAGGGGGGACACAGATACGCAGTATTTT. It encodes CASGKLRGDTDTQYF.

The rearrangement links TRBV3-1 (or the pseudogene TRBV3-2) to TRBJ2-1; 8 nucleotides match TRBD2. J lost 8 bases, V lost 0 bases, and 9 bases had no gene match. The CDR3 is 16 residues long. Germline loops: CDR1 LGHDT, CDR2 YNNKEL (reference sequence). The CDR3 spells CASSQDRRGLGDEQFF. The CDR3 DNA follows: TGTGCCAGCAGCCAAGATAGGAGGGGACTAGGGGATGAGCAGTTCTTC.

DNA for the CDR3: TGTGCCAGCAGCCAGGAGGACTTAGGGAACTATGGCTACACCTTC. Protein product: CASSQEDLGNYGYTF. This chain connects TRBV3-1 (or the pseudogene TRBV3-2) to TRBJ1-2; the D is unclear. Per the germline V gene, CDR1 is LGHDT and CDR2 is YNNKEL (reference sequence). The CDR3 is made up of 15 amino acids. The germline V and J ends were trimmed by 3 bases and 2 bases, with 13 bases remaining between them.

This chain uses TRBV19 with TRBJ2-2, with 8 bases matching TRBD1. The trim removed 2 bases at V and 5 bases at J, leaving 7 bases unmatched. The CDR3 covers 16 residues. Germline V gives CDR1 LNHDA, CDR2 SQIVND (reference sequence). CDR3 nucleotides: TGTGCCAGTAGTATATTCAGGACAGGGAAAACCGGGGAGCTGTTTTTT. Translation gives CASSIFRTGKTGELFF. Complete variable domain (other parts from reference TRBV19 and TRBJ2-2): DGGITQSPKYLFRKEGQNVTLSCEQNLNHDAMYWYRQDPGQGLRLIYYSQIVNDFQKGDIAEGYSVSREKKESFPLTVTSAQKNPTAFYLCASSIFRTGKTGELFFGEGSRLTVL.

This chain links TRBV18 with TRBJ2-3; 12 nucleotides agree with TRBD1. The CDR3 has 18 amino acids. Germline loops: CDR1 KGHSH, CDR2 LQKENI. The V segment lost 5 bases and the J segment 1 base; nucleotides outside the gene matches: 10. CDR3: CASSSAGTGGGGTDTQYF. CDR3 sequence (DNA): TGTGCCAGCTCATCCGCCGGGACAGGGGGCGGAGGCACAGATACGCAGTATTTT. Full variable domain (rest looked up from reference TRBV18 and TRBJ2-3): NAGVMQNPRHLVRRRGQEARLRCSPMKGHSHVYWYRQLPEEGLKFMVYLQKENIIDESGMPKERFSAEFPKEGPSILRIQQVVRGDSAAYFCASSSAGTGGGGTDTQYFGPGTRLTVL.

This chain uses TRBV5-4 with TRBJ2-1; 15 bases align to TRBD2. In germline, CDR1 is SGHNT, CDR2 YYREEE (reference sequence). This CDR3 has 16 amino acids. After removal of 2 bases from V and 8 bases from J, the junction contained 5 bases not matched to a gene. CDR3 region: CASSFGLAGGHHEQFF. Here the CDR3 DNA reads TGTGCCAGCAGCTTTGGACTAGCGGGGGGGCACCATGAGCAGTTCTTC.

DNA for the CDR3: TGTGCCAGTAGTATGCGGGCAGAGCAAGAGACCCAGTACTTC. It is translated as CASSMRAEQETQYF. The V call is TRBV19, the J call TRBJ2-5, with D tentatively TRBD2 (5 bases). The CDR3 sequence is 14 residues long. Germline V gives CDR1 LNHDA, CDR2 SQIVND (reference sequence). The V end was cut by 3 bases, the J end by 2 bases, with 10 bases between.

The chain recombines TRBV4-2 with TRBJ2-3, with TRBD2 matching over 10 bases. CDR3 length: 16 amino acids. CDR1 is LGHNA, CDR2 YNFKEQ, per germline. The junction had 4 bases not matched to a gene; V was cut back by 0 bases and J by 4 bases. Written as DNA, the CDR3 is TGTGCCAGCAGCCAAGAAGTAGCGGGGGGTGCAGATACGCAGTATTTT. It codes for CASSQEVAGGADTQYF.

This clone occurred once. J is TRBJ2-5 and V is TRBV6-6; 13 bases are shared with TRBD2. CDR1 MNHNY and CDR2 SVGAGI come from the germline V gene (reference sequence). The V gene end was trimmed by 6 bases and the J gene end by 0 bases; junction bases not matched to a gene: 7. This CDR3 contains 17 residues. The CDR3 reads CASSRSGLAGDQETQYF. The CDR3 DNA is TGTGCCAGCAGCCGAAGTGGACTAGCGGGGGACCAAGAGACCCAGTACTTC.

The sample holds many counts of this clone. The chain is built from TRBV6-4 and TRBJ2-3, with 9 bases aligning to TRBD2. Per the germline V gene, CDR1 is MRHNA and CDR2 is SNTAGT. After removal of 5 bases from V and 4 bases from J, the junction contained 7 bases not matched to a gene. The CDR3 spans 15 residues. The CDR3 coding sequence is TGTGCCAGCAGTCCTCTAGCGGGAACGGCAGATACGCAGTATTTT. This encodes CASSPLAGTADTQYF.

This chain uses TRBV6-5 with TRBJ2-1; TRBD1 matches 8 bases. The CDR3 contains 15 residues. Germline trimming cut 7 bases from V and 4 bases from J; bases unmatched to any gene: 9. CDR1 and CDR2 from the germline V gene are MNHEY and SVGAGI. The CDR3 DNA reads TGTGCCAGCACCGCCACAGGGGGAAATTACAATGAGCAGTTCTTC. Amino acids: CASTATGGNYNEQFF.

The genes are TRBV28 and TRBJ2-7, with 8 bases matching TRBD1. Germline V CDR1 and CDR2: MDHEN, SYDVKM. V lost 3 bases to trimming and J lost 7 bases; unmatched junction nucleotides: 5. This CDR3 region has 13 residues. The CDR3 loop is CASSFGTGPEQYF. CDR3 sequence (DNA): TGTGCCAGCAGTTTCGGGACAGGCCCAGAGCAGTACTTC.

V and J are TRBV12-3 or TRBV12-4 and TRBJ2-7, with 7 bases that match TRBD1. The CDR3 spans 13 residues. J gave up 0 bases and V 5 bases, and 1 base lay outside the gene matches. This chain's CDR3 is CASSHRGSYEQYF. CDR3 coding DNA: TGTGCCAGCAGTCACAGGGGCTCCTACGAGCAGTACTTC.

V gene TRBV10-1 combines with J gene TRBJ1-5; no clear D gene. V lost 8 bases, J lost 7 bases, and 9 bases lay in between. The germline CDR1 and CDR2 sequences are WNHNN and SYGVQD (reference sequence). The CDR3 loop spans 11 amino acids. The CDR3 bases are TGCGCCAGCTCCACGCGGCAGCCCCAGCATTTT. Translating gives CASSTRQPQHF.

This clone was found a few times. V and J are TRBV14 and TRBJ1-5; maybe TRBD1 (5 bases). Germline lookup yields CDR1 SGHDN and CDR2 FVKESK. The CDR3 is 15 residues long. V lost 1 base to trimming and J lost 6 bases, with 13 bases between them. The chain's CDR3 is CASSQGGAGLQPQHF. The CDR3 region has the DNA TGTGCCAGCAGCCAAGGCGGGGCAGGGCTTCAGCCCCAGCATTTT.

V is TRBV5-1 and J is TRBJ2-1, with D perhaps matching TRBD1 (6 bases). Germline V lookup: CDR1 SGHRS, CDR2 YFSETQ. V was cut by 0 bases and J by 4 bases, with 11 bases left in between. The CDR3 runs 15 residues. The CDR3 sequence: CASSLGAGDYNEQFF. In DNA, the CDR3 is TGCGCCAGCAGCTTGGGTGCAGGGGATTACAATGAGCAGTTCTTC.

The V and J genes are TRBV7-9 and TRBJ2-5; a weak D match, TRBD1 (6 bases). The CDR3 length is 15 residues. The V end lost 3 bases, the J end lost 3 bases, and 14 bases lay between the germline ends. CDR1 SEHNR and CDR2 FQNEAQ come from the germline V gene (reference sequence). As DNA, the CDR3 is TGTGCCAGCAGCTTGACGTCCGGGACAAAAGAGACCCAGTACTTC. It encodes CASSLTSGTKETQYF.

The rearrangement links TRBV3-1 (or the pseudogene TRBV3-2) to TRBJ2-7; 7 bases are shared with TRBD2. V trimming: 0 bases; J trimming: 0 bases; junction bases outside the gene matches: 5. CDR1 and CDR2 from the germline V gene are LGHDT and YNNKEL (reference sequence). CDR3 length equals 16 residues. The CDR3 spells CASSQDWRGFSYEQYF. DNA for the CDR3: TGTGCCAGCAGCCAAGATTGGCGGGGGTTCTCCTACGAGCAGTACTTC.